These 5 T cell receptor beta chains were all obtained from the same sample, sequenced in a study of blood T cell repertoires in COVID-19. Clones were sequenced by immunoSEQ multiplex PCR, and TCRdb holds only the in-frame ones, with some missing. The repertoire consists of about 200,000 clones, with around 90% occurring once and the leading ten covering approximately 1.1%. The sample was PBMCs or T cells enriched from blood (not recorded which). These receptors all stem from a man aged 30 to 39 who had recovered from COVID-19.

This chain uses TRBV6-6 with TRBJ2-7; 7 nucleotides align to TRBD1. The germline V gene encodes CDR1 MNHNY and CDR2 SVGAGI (reference sequence). V shed 4 bases, J shed 3 bases, and the junction held 6 bases outside the gene matches. The CDR3 covers 14 residues. DNA of the CDR3: TGTGCCAGCAGTTCCCCGGGACAGCTCTACGAGCAGTACTTC. It codes for CASSSPGQLYEQYF.

This chain uses TRBV7-2 with TRBJ2-5; 8 positions match TRBD2. V lost 5 bases to trimming and J lost 5 bases; unmatched junction nucleotides: 7. This CDR3 comprises 14 residues. Germline V gene sequence: CDR1 SGHTA, CDR2 FQGNSA. Here the CDR3 reads CASSPGTRGETQYF. As DNA, the CDR3 is TGTGCCAGCAGCCCCGGGACTAGGGGCGAGACCCAGTACTTC.

The chain is built from TRBV21-1 and TRBJ1-5; the tabulated D call, TRBD1, remains unverified against the DNA. TRBV21-1 is a pseudogene segment. The CDR3 is 14 residues long. The CDR3 loop is CASSKGQGTQPQHF. The CDR3 DNA reads as TGTGCCAGCAGCAAAGGGCAGGGGACGCAGCCCCAGCATTTT.

The chain carries TRBV4-1 and TRBJ1-1; TRBD1 aligns across 9 bases. Germline CDR1 MGHRA, CDR2 YSYEKL. The CDR3 has 18 residues. Trimming at V came to 4 bases and at J to 5 bases, leaving 17 bases not matched to a gene. The CDR3 is CASSPPLIRSGTGTEAFF. The CDR3 DNA is TGCGCCAGCAGCCCACCACTGATACGATCCGGGACAGGGACTGAAGCTTTCTTT.

The chain recombines TRBV7-2 with TRBJ1-3; possibly TRBD1 for D (6 bases). The CDR3 is 18 residues long. V gave up 3 bases and J gave up 3 bases, with 21 bases separating them. The germline V gene has CDR1 SGHTA and CDR2 FQGNSA. The CDR3 loop reads CASSLHAGGGGYGNTIYF. CDR3 bases: TGTGCCAGCAGCTTGCACGCGGGCGGGGGCGGATATGGAAACACCATATATTTT.